This T cell receptor (beta chain) was retrieved from a study of early T cells in non-severe SARS-CoV-2 infection. Overall study context: The sequenced material was bulk RNA from unsorted whole blood, and its chains were unpaired. Broader study findings: The study's VDJdb matching favored anti-spike CD8 responses and missed private and CD4 specificities.

This clonotype was found many times. Its antigen is unidentified. Individual cDNA molecules each received unique molecular identifiers attached to them. TCRdb reanalysed the 5' RACE reads using MiXCR and keeps one entry per CDR3 protein. The sample yields 90,000 to 130,000 distinct CDR3 sequences, around 13% seen once. The CDR3 consists of 14 residues. V dropped 2 bases and J dropped 3; count of bases not matched to a gene: 2. CDR1 is LGHDT and CDR2 is YNNKEL in the germline V gene (reference sequence). The origin of this receptor is an adult who was a healthcare worker with PCR-confirmed SARS-CoV-2 infection or an uninfected control (not recorded which). The sequenced sample was whole blood, obtained at baseline. The genes are TRBV3-1 and TRBJ1-2; 8 bases are shared with TRBD1. The CDR3 here is CASSQLDRDYGYTF. CDR3 DNA sequence: TGTGCCAGCAGCCAACTGGACAGGGACTATGGCTACACCTTC.